Shown below are 5 T cell receptor beta chains from a single sample sequenced in a study of technical replicates of blood from a handful of donors. Assay used: immunoSEQ multiplex PCR; TCRdb lists only in-frame clones, some missing. The table records about 50,000 clones, about 96% of them present only once. Sequenced material: T cells isolated from PBMCs. The receptors stem from a human donor in good health.

The rearrangement joins TRBV4-1 to TRBJ2-1, with 10 bases matching TRBD2. The germline V gene has CDR1 MGHRA and CDR2 YSYEKL. There are 18 residues in the CDR3. J was trimmed by 0 bases and V by 2 bases; bases with no gene match: 7. The CDR3, as DNA: TGCGCCAGCAGCCAAACTAGCGGGGCCATCAGCTCCTACAATGAGCAGTTCTTC. It translates to CASSQTSGAISSYNEQFF.

The CDR3 sequence: CASSLGVAEFNEQFF. DNA of the CDR3: TGTGCCAGCAGCTTAGGAGTGGCGGAATTCAATGAGCAGTTCTTC. The genes are TRBV7-3 and TRBJ2-1, with D hard to call. CDR1 SGHTA and CDR2 FQGTGA come from the germline V gene. Trimming shortened V by 2 bases and J by 6 bases, and 14 bases separated the two germline ends. The CDR3 runs 15 residues.

The chain has TRBV27 and TRBJ2-1, with D possibly TRBD2 on 6 matching bases. V lost 6 bases and J lost 0, with 18 bases in between. CDR3 length: 17 residues. The germline gives CDR1 MNHEY, CDR2 SMNVEV (reference sequence). For the CDR3, the DNA is TGTGCCAGCAGCCTTCCGGGACTTCCAAGCTCCTACAATGAGCAGTTCTTC. Translating it yields CASSLPGLPSSYNEQFF.

The CDR3 loop reads CASSILRTAMGDEQFF. The CDR3 nucleotides read TGTGCCAGTAGTATTCTTAGAACCGCGATGGGCGATGAGCAGTTCTTC. The rearrangement uses TRBV19 and TRBJ2-1; no clear D. This CDR3 is built from 16 residues. Trimming stripped 3 bases from V and 8 bases from J, with 20 bases between. Germline CDR1 and CDR2: LNHDA and SQIVND (reference sequence).

This chain joins TRBV11-2 and TRBJ2-5; no firm D call. Germline assignment: CDR1 SGHAT and CDR2 FQNNGV. The CDR3 is 11 amino acids. Trimming shortened V by 3 bases and J by 5 bases, and 4 bases separated the two germline ends. The CDR3 loop reads CASSFEETQYF. The CDR3 nucleotides are TGTGCCAGCAGCTTCGAGGAGACCCAGTACTTC.